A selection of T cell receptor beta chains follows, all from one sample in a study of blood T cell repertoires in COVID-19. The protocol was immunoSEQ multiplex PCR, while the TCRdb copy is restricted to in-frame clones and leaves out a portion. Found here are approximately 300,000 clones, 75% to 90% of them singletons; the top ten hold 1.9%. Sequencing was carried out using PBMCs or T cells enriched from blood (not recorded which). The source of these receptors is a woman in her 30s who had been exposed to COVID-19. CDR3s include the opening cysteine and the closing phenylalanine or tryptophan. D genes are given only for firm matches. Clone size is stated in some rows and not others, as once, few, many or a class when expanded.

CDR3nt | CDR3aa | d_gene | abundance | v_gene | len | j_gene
TGTGCCAGCACGCTGTCGGGGTCCTACGAGCAGTACTTC | CASTLSGSYEQYF | . | . | TRBV6-5 | 13 | TRBJ2-7
TGCGCCAGCAGTCGGGACATACTGAACACTGAAGCTTTCTTT | CASSRDILNTEAFF | . | . | TRBV10-1 | 14 | TRBJ1-1
TGTGCCAGCTCGAGGGCAGGGGAAAACATTCAGTACTTC | CASSRAGENIQYF | . | . | TRBV18 | 13 | TRBJ2-4
TGTGCCTGGAGTGTATTGGGGCGATTCACCATATATTTT | CAWSVLGRFTIYF | . | . | TRBV30 | 13 | TRBJ1-3
TGTGCCAGCAGCTCCTACCTTTATGGCTACACCTTC | CASSSYLYGYTF | . | . | TRBV5-6 | 12 | TRBJ1-2
TGTGCCAGCTTGGGGGGGGCAAATCAGCCCCAGCATTTT | CASLGGANQPQHF | . | . | TRBV28 | 13 | TRBJ1-5
TGTGCCAGCAGCTTAGGACAGGCCTTCTCTGGAAACACCATATATTTT | CASSLGQAFSGNTIYF | . | . | TRBV7-8 | 16 | TRBJ1-3
TGTGCCAGCAGCCAACGGGTCCTAATTGGAATTCAGTACTTC | CASSQRVLIGIQYF | . | . | TRBV3-1/TRBV3-2 | 14 | TRBJ2-4
TGTGCCAGCAGCCCCGGTGGCGGGCAGGAGACCCAGTACTTC | CASSPGGGQETQYF | . | . | TRBV7-3 | 14 | TRBJ2-5
TGTGCCTGGAGACGGGGAGCTGAAGCTTTCTTT | CAWRRGAEAFF | . | . | TRBV30 | 11 | TRBJ1-1
TGCAGCGTTGAACGAGCTCTCCCCCCAGATACGCAGTATTTT | CSVERALPPDTQYF | . | once | TRBV29-1 | 14 | TRBJ2-3
TGTGCCAGCAGTTTGGGTTGGGGACTAGCGGTAGATACGCAGTATTTT | CASSLGWGLAVDTQYF | TRBD2 | . | TRBV27 | 16 | TRBJ2-3